This T cell receptor beta chain was identified in a study of human T cells and chemical hapten exposure. Study-level results: It should be noted that donors had alopecia, so their immune response may differ from healthy people's.

The sample's time point: patch test 1, 2 weeks after DPC sensitization. Treatment denoted: therapeutic diphenylcyclopropenone sensitization with weekly scalp DPC. TCRdb ran MiXCR on the RACE reads and lists one entry per CDR3 protein. The data hold under 150,000 distinct CDR3 sequences, with roughly an eighth observed a single time. This clonotype was recorded many times. Its specificity is unknown. At one end, the junction sequence differs from germline, possibly due to a read error. CDR3 length: 12 residues. Per germline, CDR1 SGHRS and CDR2 YFSETQ. The material sequenced was whole blood, taken in connection with sensitization to the hapten diphenylcyclopropenone (DPC). The chain couples TRBV5-1 to TRBJ1-1; D is unclear. The source of this sequence is a woman between 45 and 65 years old with alopecia areata. Some clones in this sample may be carry-over from other donors' samples. CDR3 in DNA: TGTGCCAGCAGCTTAGAAGGGACTGAAGCTTTCTTT. This codes for CASSLEGTEAFF.